This TCR beta chain was profiled in a study of T cell responses to AZD1222 COVID-19 vaccine. TCRdb keeps only in-frame clones here, not all; method: immunoSEQ multiplex PCR. The table lists some 120,000 clones, 80% to 90% of them singletons, with 8.5% to 14% in the top ten. Germline V gene data show CDR1 as SGHVS and CDR2 as FQNEAQ. The CDR3 is made up of 17 amino acids. Trimming removed 1 base from V and 8 bases from J; junction bases left unmatched: 8. Sequences were derived from peripheral blood, sampled on day 0 of MenACWY control vaccination. V usage is TRBV7-8 and J usage is TRBJ2-2; TRBD1 matches at 12 bases. This TCR derives from an adult in good health. The CDR3 is CASSLVSGTGGTGELFF. CDR3 nucleotides: TGTGCCAGCAGCTTAGTCTCCGGGACAGGGGGCACGGGGGAGCTGTTTTTT.